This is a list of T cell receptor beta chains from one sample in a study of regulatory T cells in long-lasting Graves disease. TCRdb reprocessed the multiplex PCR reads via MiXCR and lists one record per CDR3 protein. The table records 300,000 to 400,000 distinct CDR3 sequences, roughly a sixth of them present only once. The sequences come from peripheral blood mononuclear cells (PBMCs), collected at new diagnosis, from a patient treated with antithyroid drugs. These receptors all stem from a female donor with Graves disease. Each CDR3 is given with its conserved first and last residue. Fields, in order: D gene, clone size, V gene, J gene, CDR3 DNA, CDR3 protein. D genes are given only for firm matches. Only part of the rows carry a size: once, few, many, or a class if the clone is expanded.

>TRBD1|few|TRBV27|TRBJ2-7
TGTGCCAGCAGCCCGGGCCCAACGGCGGGACAGGGGGCCTACGAGCAGTACTTC
CASSPGPTAGQGAYEQYF
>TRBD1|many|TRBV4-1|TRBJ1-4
TGCGCCAGCAGCCAAGTATCCGACAGGGCAAATGAAAAACTGTTTTTT
CASSQVSDRANEKLFF
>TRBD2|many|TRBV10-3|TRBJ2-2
TGTGCCATCAGCCCCGGTCGGGGGGGCACGACCGGGGAGCTGTTTTTT
CAISPGRGGTTGELFF
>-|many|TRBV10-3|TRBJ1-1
TGTGCCGTCCAGGTATCGGTGAACACTGAAGCTTTCTTT
CAVQVSVNTEAFF
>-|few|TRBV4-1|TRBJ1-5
TGCGCCAGCAGGACGACCAGCGATAGCAATCAGCCCCAGCATTTT
CASRTTSDSNQPQHF
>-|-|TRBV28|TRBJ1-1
TGTGCTTCCCAGGGACGTATTGAAGCTTTCTTT
CASQGRIEAFF
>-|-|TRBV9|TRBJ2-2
TGTGCCAGCAGAGGACAGGGGGAGCTGTTTTTT
CASRGQGELFF
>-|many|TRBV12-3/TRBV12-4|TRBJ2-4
TGTGCCAGCAGTCCCGCAGGGGCCAAAAACATTCAGTACTTC
CASSPAGAKNIQYF
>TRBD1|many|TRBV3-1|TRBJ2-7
TGTGCCAGCAGCCCCACAGGGGGCATGCCCTACGAGCAGTACTTC
CASSPTGGMPYEQYF
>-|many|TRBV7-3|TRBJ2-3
TGTGCCAGCAGCCCGGACGGCGCAGATACGCAGTATTTT
CASSPDGADTQYF
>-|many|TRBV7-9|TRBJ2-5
TGTGCCAGCAGCTTAAAAAGAGGGGTTCAAGAGACCCAGTACTTC
CASSLKRGVQETQYF
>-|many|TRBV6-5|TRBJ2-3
TGTGCCAGCAGTTACACCAGCCCCGGGGATGGGAGGGATACGCAGTATTTT
CASSYTSPGDGRDTQYF
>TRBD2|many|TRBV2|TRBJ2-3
TGTGCCAGCAGTGAAATCGGGACTAGCGGGGGGGGGGGCACAGATACGCAGTATTTT
CASSEIGTSGGGGTDTQYF
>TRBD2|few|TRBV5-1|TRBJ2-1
TGCGCCAGCAGCGCTAGCGGGGGTAGGGGCAATGAGCAGTTCTTC
CASSASGGRGNEQFF
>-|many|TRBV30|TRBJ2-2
TGTGCCTGGAGTCCCGTCCTTGAATTTGGGGAGCTGTTTTTT
CAWSPVLEFGELFF
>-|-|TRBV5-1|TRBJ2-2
TGCGCCAGCAGCTTGAAGGAACCCTCCACCGGGGAGCTGTTTTTT
CASSLKEPSTGELFF
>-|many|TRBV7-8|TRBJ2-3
TGTGCCAGCAGCTTAGCCTTGGCAGGTCGAACAGATACGCAGTATTTT
CASSLALAGRTDTQYF